Below, 24 T cell receptor beta chains from the same sample are listed, as sequenced in a study of siplizumab effects on memory and regulatory T cells. Sequenced by immunoSEQ multiplex PCR; TCRdb stores in-frame clones only, minus some. The sample lists about 110,000 clones; 90% to 95% were seen once. Sequencing used Tregs sorted from blood. All receptors derive from a human donor in good health.

V gene TRBV5-6 combines with J gene TRBJ2-3; perhaps TRBD2 as D (5 bases). Germline V gene sequence: CDR1 SGHDT, CDR2 YYEEEE. Trimming shortened V by 0 bases and J by 7 bases, and 12 bases separated the two germline ends. The CDR3 totals 14 residues. The CDR3: CASSLASTLNTQYF. The CDR3 DNA reads TGTGCCAGCAGCTTGGCTAGCACTCTTAATACGCAGTATTTT.

V is TRBV9 and J is TRBJ2-7, with unresolved D. This CDR3 region has 16 residues. Looked up from germline, CDR1 is SGDLS and CDR2 is YYNGEE. Trimming stripped 0 bases from V and 3 bases from J, with 16 bases between. The CDR3: CASSVAVNTLYYEQYF. CDR3 coding DNA: TGTGCCAGCAGCGTAGCAGTAAACACACTCTACTACGAGCAGTACTTC.

V and J are TRBV5-1 and TRBJ2-3; the match to TRBD2 covers 11 bases. Trimming cost V 0 bases and J 6 bases; bases outside gene matches: 12. CDR1 and CDR2 from the germline V gene are SGHRS and YFSETQ. There are 18 residues in the CDR3. CDR3 amino acids: CASSLGTSGFRPPDTQYF. CDR3 coding DNA: TGCGCCAGCAGCTTGGGGACTAGCGGGTTCCGCCCGCCTGATACGCAGTATTTT.

The genes are TRBV9 and TRBJ2-1; 7 nucleotides line up with TRBD2. After removal of 4 bases from V and 5 bases from J, the junction contained 9 bases not matched to a gene. The CDR3 is made up of 15 amino acids. The germline V gene has CDR1 SGDLS and CDR2 YYNGEE. CDR3 loop: CASSSRGWGDNEQFF. CDR3 in DNA: TGTGCCAGCAGCTCGCGGGGGTGGGGTGACAATGAGCAGTTCTTC. The variable domain in full, completed from reference TRBV9 and TRBJ2-1, reads DSGVTQTPKHLITATGQRVTLRCSPRSGDLSVYWYQQSLDQGLQFLIQYYNGEERAKGNILERFSAQQFPDLHSELNLSSLELGDSALYFCASSSRGWGDNEQFFGPGTRLTVL.

This chain links TRBV5-1 with TRBJ2-2; possible D gene TRBD1, 5 bases. V was clipped by 4 bases and J by 6 bases, with 16 bases between them. Germline values: CDR1 SGHRS, CDR2 YFSETQ. This CDR3 has 15 residues. CDR3 loop: CASSPHQGGAGELFF. DNA for the CDR3: TGCGCCAGCAGCCCGCACCAGGGTGGTGCCGGGGAGCTGTTTTTT.

This clone was recorded only once. The CDR3 nucleotides read TGTGCCAGCGTACTAGCGGGGAGCACAGATACGCAGTATTTT. Translation gives CASVLAGSTDTQYF. This rearrangement joins TRBV2 to TRBJ2-3; 10 bases match TRBD2. V gave up 8 bases and J gave up 0 bases; unmatched junction bases: 2. This CDR3 comprises 14 residues. Germline CDR1 reads SNHLY; CDR2 reads FYNNEI.

The chain recombines TRBV6-6 with TRBJ1-2; tentative D call: TRBD1 (5 bases). The CDR3 consists of 16 residues. Germline values: CDR1 MNHNY, CDR2 SVGAGI (reference sequence). V was clipped by 3 bases and J by 6 bases, with 20 bases between them. CDR3 residues: CASSYGGGRELHGYTF. CDR3 nucleotide sequence: TGTGCCAGCAGTTATGGGGGTGGCAGGGAGCTGCATGGCTACACCTTC.

The V gene is TRBV18, the J gene TRBJ1-6; D remains unclear. CDR1 is KGHSH, CDR2 LQKENI, per germline. Trimming cost V 7 bases and J 9 bases, with 13 bases left between them. This CDR3 contains 13 residues. CDR3: CASYETSGSPLHF. In nucleotides, the CDR3 is TGTGCCAGCTACGAGACCTCAGGTTCACCCCTCCACTTT.

The chain recombines TRBV18 with TRBJ1-1, with D possibly matching TRBD1 (5 bases). The V and J ends lost 6 bases and 2 bases respectively, with 13 bases between them. Looked up from germline, CDR1 is KGHSH and CDR2 is LQKENI. The CDR3 has 14 amino acids. The CDR3 region has the DNA TGTGCCAGCTCCCTCGGGGGGGTAAACACTGAAGCTTTCTTT. The encoded protein is CASSLGGVNTEAFF.

This clone has only a few counts. The chain carries TRBV2 and TRBJ2-7; D remains unclear. Looked up from germline, CDR1 is SNHLY and CDR2 is FYNNEI. The CDR3 is 13 residues long. V shed 6 bases and J shed 6 bases, with 15 bases lying between them. The CDR3 region is CASSNVFEAEQYF. The CDR3 DNA sequence: TGTGCCAGCAGCAACGTTTTTGAGGCCGAGCAGTACTTC.

This chain connects TRBV4-1 to TRBJ2-1; D is possibly TRBD1 or TRBD2 (5 bases each). V lost 2 bases to trimming and J lost 5 bases, with 13 bases between them. Germline V gives CDR1 MGHRA, CDR2 YSYEKL. There are 15 residues in the CDR3. CDR3 amino acids: CASSQTGTRHNEQFF. The CDR3 bases are TGCGCCAGCAGCCAAACCGGGACCCGGCACAATGAGCAGTTCTTC.

V is TRBV7-3 and J is TRBJ2-1; tentatively, D is TRBD2 (6 bases). The CDR3 has 12 residues. The V and J ends lost 5 bases and 8 bases respectively, with 10 bases between them. Germline V gene lookup returns CDR1 SGHTA and CDR2 FQGTGA. The CDR3 spells CASSRGFDEQFF. CDR3 bases: TGTGCCAGCAGCCGGGGGTTCGATGAGCAGTTCTTC. Filled out from reference TRBV7-3 and TRBJ2-1, the complete variable domain reads GAGVSQTPSNKVTEKGKYVELRCDPISGHTALYWYRQSLGQGPEFLIYFQGTGAADDSGLPNDRFFAVRPEGSVSTLKIQRTERGDSAVYLCASSRGFDEQFFGPGTRLTVL.

The rearrangement joins TRBV2 to TRBJ1-2; the match to TRBD1 covers 10 bases. CDR1 SNHLY and CDR2 FYNNEI come from the germline V gene. The junction had 5 bases not matched to a gene; V was cut back by 1 base and J by 9 bases. The CDR3 contains 14 residues. In DNA, the CDR3 is TGTGCCAGCAGTGAAGGGGGACAGGGGACGAGCTACACCTTC. This codes for CASSEGGQGTSYTF.

The chain employs TRBV19 and TRBJ2-7; D not resolved. This CDR3 has 13 residues. Looked up from germline, CDR1 is LNHDA and CDR2 is SQIVND (reference sequence). V was pared by 6 bases and J by 4 bases, with 13 bases between. The CDR3 nucleotides read TGTGCCAGTAGCCCACCGTCTCGATACGAGCAGTACTTC. Residues: CASSPPSRYEQYF.

This sequence joins TRBV18 and TRBJ2-2; D is ambiguous. Germline lookup yields CDR1 KGHSH and CDR2 LQKENI. The ends were cut back, 2 bases at V and 7 bases at J, with 5 bases in the middle. The CDR3 is made up of 12 amino acids. CDR3 loop: CASSPMNGELFF. The CDR3, as DNA: TGTGCCAGCTCACCAATGAACGGGGAGCTGTTTTTT. The full variable domain, completed using reference TRBV18 and TRBJ2-2, is NAGVMQNPRHLVRRRGQEARLRCSPMKGHSHVYWYRQLPEEGLKFMVYLQKENIIDESGMPKERFSAEFPKEGPSILRIQQVVRGDSAAYFCASSPMNGELFFGEGSRLTVL.

The chain links TRBV10-3 to TRBJ2-7; 8 bases align to TRBD1. The CDR3 totals 14 residues. V gave up 11 bases and J gave up 3 bases; unmatched junction bases: 12. The germline gives CDR1 ENHRY, CDR2 SYGVKD. In nucleotides, the CDR3 is TGTGCCTCCTCTTACCGGGACAGGAGCTACGAGCAGTACTTC. Its protein product is CASSYRDRSYEQYF.

Here the CDR3 DNA reads TGTGCCAGCAGCTTAGGTTTCGGAGGCGGGAGTGTGAAAGATACGCAGTATTTT. Protein product: CASSLGFGGGSVKDTQYF. The chain has TRBV5-4 and TRBJ2-3; 7 nucleotides line up with TRBD2. Germline CDR1 reads SGHNT; CDR2 reads YYREEE (reference sequence). The CDR3 is 18 residues long. J lost 5 bases, V lost 2 bases, and 17 bases had no gene match.

The chain carries TRBV6-1 and TRBJ1-5; no firm D call. Germline V gene lookup returns CDR1 MNHNS and CDR2 SASEGT. Trimming shortened V by 5 bases and J by 3 bases, and 2 bases separated the two germline ends. This CDR3 has 11 amino acids. The CDR3 spells CASSSNQPQHF. DNA for the CDR3: TGTGCCAGCAGTTCCAATCAGCCCCAGCATTTT.

This chain connects TRBV29-1 to TRBJ2-7; the match to TRBD1 covers 10 bases. This CDR3 has 13 amino acids. CDR1 is SQVTM, CDR2 ANQGSEA, per germline. V lost 4 bases and J lost 5; bases outside the gene matches: 5. CDR3 region: CSVVDRGMNEQYF. CDR3 nucleotides: TGCAGCGTTGTGGACAGGGGGATGAACGAGCAGTACTTC.

This chain joins TRBV18 and TRBJ2-2; 7 bases are a match to TRBD1. Germline-derived CDR1 and CDR2 are KGHSH and LQKENI. The CDR3 sequence is 16 residues long. Trimming took 3 bases from V and 5 from J; bases not matched to a gene: 9. Written as DNA, the CDR3 is TGTGCCAGCTCACCTTCCGGGACAGCGATTACCGGGGAGCTGTTTTTT. This sequence encodes CASSPSGTAITGELFF.

The chain is built from TRBV29-1 and TRBJ2-6; tentative D call: TRBD1 (5 bases). CDR1 is SQVTM and CDR2 is ANQGSEA in the germline V gene. CDR3 length: 17 residues. The germline V and J ends were trimmed by 0 bases and 1 base, with 13 bases remaining between them. In DNA form, the CDR3 reads TGCAGCGTTGAAGATCACCAAGGGGTATCTGGGGCCAACGTCCTGACTTTC. As protein: CSVEDHQGVSGANVLTF.

This chain links TRBV6-6 with TRBJ2-7; D is possibly TRBD2 (7 bases). CDR1 and CDR2 from the germline V gene are MNHNY and SVGAGI (reference sequence). The V gene lost 4 bases and the J gene lost 3 bases, with 16 bases spanning the gap. This CDR3 contains 15 residues. This CDR3 reads CASSSRGGTLYEQYF. Written as DNA, the CDR3 is TGTGCCAGCAGTTCTCGGGGAGGGACACTCTACGAGCAGTACTTC.

The J gene is TRBJ2-3, the V gene TRBV5-1; D perhaps matches TRBD1 (6 bases). V lost 6 bases to trimming and J lost 5 bases, with 13 bases between them. The CDR3 length is 13 residues. The germline V gene encodes CDR1 SGHRS and CDR2 YFSETQ. Here the CDR3 reads CASTTGPGDTQYF. CDR3 DNA: TGCGCCAGCACTACAGGGCCGGGAGATACGCAGTATTTT.

The chain uses TRBV7-3 and TRBJ2-2; TRBD1 agrees at 7 bases. V dropped 5 bases and J dropped 5; count of bases not matched to a gene: 8. The germline V gene has CDR1 SGHTA and CDR2 FQGTGA. The CDR3 has 15 residues. The CDR3 region has the DNA TGTGCCAGCAGCCCACAGGGGAGTACGACCGGGGAGCTGTTTTTT. Its translation: CASSPQGSTTGELFF.